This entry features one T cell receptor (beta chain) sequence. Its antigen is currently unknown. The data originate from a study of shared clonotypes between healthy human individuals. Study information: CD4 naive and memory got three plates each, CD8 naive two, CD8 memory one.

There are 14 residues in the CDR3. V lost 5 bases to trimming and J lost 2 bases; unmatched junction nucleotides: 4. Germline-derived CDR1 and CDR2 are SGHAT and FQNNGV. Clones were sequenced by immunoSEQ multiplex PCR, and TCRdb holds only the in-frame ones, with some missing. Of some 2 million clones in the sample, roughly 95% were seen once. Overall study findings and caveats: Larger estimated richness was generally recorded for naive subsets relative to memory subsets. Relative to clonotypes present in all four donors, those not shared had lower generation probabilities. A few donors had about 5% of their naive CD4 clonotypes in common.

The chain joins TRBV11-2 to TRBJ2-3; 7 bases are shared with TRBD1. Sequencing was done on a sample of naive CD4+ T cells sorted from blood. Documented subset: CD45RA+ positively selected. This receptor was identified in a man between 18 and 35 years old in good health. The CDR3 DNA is TGTGCCAGCAGCCCGGGACAGACCACAGATACGCAGTATTTT. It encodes CASSPGQTTDTQYF.